This T cell receptor beta chain comes out of a study of cytomegalovirus exposure and HLA in healthy donors. Whole-study context: Caucasian-associated ancestry cluster membership applied to about 80% of under 450 genotyped donors. Study results and caveats: With further analysis later on, most CMV-associated TCR beta chains appeared HLA-restricted. Cytomegalovirus status, reportedly, was diagnosed with high specificity and sensitivity by the classifier.

Comments on this clone: The target antigen is unknown.

The CDR3 spans 13 residues. Trimming cost V 8 bases and J 5 bases, with 15 bases left between them. Germline CDR1 is SNHLY and CDR2 is FYNNEI. PCR involved 60 Vbeta and 13 Jbeta primers. The assay was immunoSEQ multiplex PCR, and TCRdb's table has in-frame clones only and misses some. The sample has about 160,000 clones; 79% are singletons. The source is a man between 35 and 55 years old in good health and CMV-seronegative. The rearrangement joins TRBV2 to TRBJ2-5; maybe TRBD1 (6 bases). What was sequenced was PBMCs. This CDR3 is CASLRGEGETQYF. As DNA, the CDR3 is TGTGCCAGCCTCAGGGGTGAAGGCGAGACCCAGTACTTC.